This entry features one TCR beta chain sequence. Its specificity is unknown. V dropped 3 bases and J dropped 5; count of bases not matched to a gene: 4. The CDR3 runs 14 residues. Germline CDR1 reads SGDLS; CDR2 reads YYNGEE. This record comes from a study of CD8 T cells in Susac syndrome. Study findings and constraints: The greatest CD8+ clonal expansion in Susac occurred in TEMRA cells and in active patients.

The study sequenced TCR beta in blood CD8+ and CD4+ T cells. The authors negatively isolated CD8+ and CD4+ T cells and FACS-enriched TEMRA cells. The authors reverse transcribed about 0.5 to 1 ug RNA with random hexamers. Amplification of TCR beta CDR3 used immunoSEQ multiplex PCR across 54 Vbeta and 13 Jbeta. TCRdb itself ran the immunoSEQ multiplex PCR reads through MiXCR, one entry per CDR3 protein. This table has around 85,000 distinct CDR3 sequences, 95% appearing once. The chain uses TRBV9 and TRBJ2-5; 10 positions match TRBD2. The sample taken for sequencing was CD8+ T cells from PBMCs. This clonotype was sampled from a human donor with Susac syndrome. Here the CDR3 reads CASSASGSYETQYF. CDR3 DNA sequence: TGTGCCAGCAGCGCTAGCGGGAGTTATGAGACCCAGTACTTC.